The 30 T cell receptor beta chains given below trace back to one sample, sequenced in a study of CD8+ T cells in alopecia areata. Extracted RNA was reverse transcribed, and the resulting cDNA served as sequencing template. The protocol was immunoSEQ multiplex PCR, while the TCRdb copy is restricted to in-frame clones and leaves out a portion. This repertoire shows 150,000 to 250,000 clones, 55% to 75% found once; its top ten account for 5.5%. Treatment noted: oral pan-JAK inhibitor, 5-10 mg twice daily. Sample: CD4+ T cells sorted from blood, taken at week 24, from a patient treated with tofacitinib. These receptors were obtained from a human donor with alopecia areata.

The chain links TRBV6-5 to TRBJ1-5, with D unresolved. This CDR3 is built from 13 residues. Trimming cost V 6 bases and J 1 base, with 7 bases left between them. Germline CDR1 MNHEY, CDR2 SVGAGI. This CDR3 is CASSRTSNQPQHF. In nucleotides, the CDR3 is TGTGCCAGCAGCCGAACGAGCAATCAGCCCCAGCATTTT.

The chain links TRBV7-2 to TRBJ1-2; D might be TRBD1 (6 bases). V shed 4 bases and J shed 4 bases, with 10 bases lying between them. The CDR3 sequence is 13 residues long. Germline assignment: CDR1 SGHTA and CDR2 FQGNSA. The CDR3: CASSSGVGYGYTF. CDR3 bases: TGTGCCAGCAGCTCAGGGGTCGGCTATGGCTACACCTTC.

This clone was observed once. J is TRBJ2-5 and V is TRBV28; D may be TRBD1 (5 bases). The CDR3 runs to 12 residues. Between the trimmed V and J ends, which lost 10 bases and 5 bases, there was a span of 14 bases. CDR1 and CDR2 (germline): MDHEN, SYDVKM. The CDR3 is CATGPGRETQYF. The DNA of the CDR3 is TGTGCCACCGGGCCAGGGCGGGAGACCCAGTACTTC.

V and J are TRBV19 and TRBJ2-2, with unresolved D. Germline-derived CDR1 and CDR2 are LNHDA and SQIVND (reference sequence). This CDR3 has 11 amino acids. Trimming stripped 2 bases from V and 8 bases from J, with 3 bases between. The CDR3 coding sequence is TGTGCCAGTAGTATAAGAGGGGAGCTGTTTTTT. Encoded protein: CASSIRGELFF.

The chain uses TRBV29-1 and TRBJ1-2; possibly TRBD1 for D (5 bases). V shed 0 bases and J shed 3 bases, with 17 bases lying between them. The germline V gene encodes CDR1 SQVTM and CDR2 ANQGSEA. This CDR3 is 16 amino acids long. The CDR3 nucleotides read TGCAGCGTTGAAGACCCCGGCAGGGATATTTACTATGGCTACACCTTC. It encodes CSVEDPGRDIYYGYTF.

This clone turned up a few times. This sequence joins TRBV30 and TRBJ2-5; D unresolved. Trimming took off 1 base at V and 0 bases at J, with 9 bases between the two ends. The CDR3 sequence is 14 residues long. Germline V gene data show CDR1 as GTSNPN and CDR2 as SVGIG (reference sequence). The CDR3 sequence is CAWSEQPYQETQYF. CDR3 bases: TGTGCCTGGAGTGAACAGCCCTACCAAGAGACCCAGTACTTC.

The rearrangement uses TRBV6-6 and TRBJ1-1; the D gene is possibly TRBD1 (5 bases). Trimming took 2 bases from V and 0 from J, leaving 7 bases between them. Per germline, CDR1 MNHNY and CDR2 SVGAGI (reference sequence). The CDR3 length is 14 residues. The CDR3 is CASSYQGMNTEAFF. CDR3 nucleotide sequence: TGTGCCAGCAGTTACCAGGGAATGAACACTGAAGCTTTCTTT.

A few counts support this clone. The conserved closing phenylalanine or tryptophan is absent in this CDR3, likely reflecting a read error. The limits of the CDR3 on the DNA are not certain, so only TCRdb's listed CDR3 is given. The rearrangement joins TRBV7-2 to TRBJ2-3; the table gives TRBD2 as D, unverified against the DNA. Germline V CDR1 and CDR2: SGHTA, FQGNSA. 13 amino acids form the CDR3, both terminal residues included. This CDR3 reads CASSPRPGVAGPL.

Note on this clone: Compared with germline, one end of the junction differs, possibly owing to a read error. J is TRBJ2-5 and V is TRBV7-9; D is unresolved. CDR3 size: 13 residues. Germline assignment: CDR1 SEHNR and CDR2 FQNEAQ (reference sequence). Written as DNA, the CDR3 is TGTGCCAGCAGTTTAGAAGGACCAGAGACCCAGTACTTC. This sequence encodes CASSLEGPETQYF. Using reference TRBV7-9 and TRBJ2-5 for the parts outside the CDR3, the full variable domain is DTGVSQNPRHKITKRGQNVTFRCDPISEHNRLYWYRQTLGQGPEFLTYFQNEAQLEKSRLLSDRFSAERPKGSFSTLEIQRTEQGDSAMYLCASSLEGPETQYFGPGTRLLVL.

This chain links TRBV6-6 with TRBJ1-2, with 12 nucleotides matching TRBD1. CDR1 MNHNY and CDR2 SVGAGI come from the germline V gene (reference sequence). The junction had 6 bases not matched to a gene; V was cut back by 2 bases and J by 8 bases. This CDR3 has 15 amino acids. The CDR3 sequence: CASSYEGQGARGYTF. The CDR3 region has the DNA TGTGCCAGCAGTTACGAGGGACAGGGGGCTCGGGGCTACACCTTC.

The CDR3, as DNA: TGTGCCAGCAGCTTGATGGCGACGGGGGAAAAACTGTTTTTT. It translates to CASSLMATGEKLFF. The rearrangement links TRBV7-2 to TRBJ1-4; D not resolved. V lost 3 bases and J 8 bases, leaving 13 bases between the germline ends. The CDR3 is 14 amino acids. From germline, CDR1 is SGHTA and CDR2 FQGNSA. The full variable domain, completed using reference TRBV7-2 and TRBJ1-4, is GAGVSQSPSNKVTEKGKDVELRCDPISGHTALYWYRQSLGQGLEFLIYFQGNSAPDKSGLPSDRFSAERTGGSVSTLTIQRTQQEDSAVYLCASSLMATGEKLFFGSGTQLSVL.

The chain is built from TRBV5-1 and TRBJ2-2; D remains unclear. CDR3 length: 15 amino acids. Trimming left V 4 bases short and J 0 bases short, with 10 bases between. The germline CDR1 and CDR2 sequences are SGHRS and YFSETQ. The DNA of the CDR3 is TGCGCCAGCAGCAACCTAGGTTCGAACACCGGGGAGCTGTTTTTT. This encodes CASSNLGSNTGELFF.

This sequence joins TRBV12-5 and TRBJ2-1, with D hard to call. CDR1 and CDR2 (germline): LGHNT, FRNRAP. The CDR3 consists of 14 residues. The V end was cut by 0 bases, the J end by 7 bases, with 10 bases between. The CDR3 coding sequence is TGTGCTAGTGGTTTGGTACCCGCGGAGAATGAGCAGTTCTTC. Its protein is CASGLVPAENEQFF.

The V gene is TRBV4-1, the J gene TRBJ2-2; TRBD1 matches 7 bases. Germline values: CDR1 MGHRA, CDR2 YSYEKL. J lost 0 bases, V lost 4 bases, and 2 bases had no gene match. This CDR3 contains 15 residues. The CDR3 region is CASSRGTANTGELFF. CDR3 coding DNA: TGCGCCAGCAGCCGGGGGACAGCGAACACCGGGGAGCTGTTTTTT.

This chain uses TRBV29-1 with TRBJ1-2; perhaps TRBD1 as D (5 bases). This CDR3 has 12 residues. CDR1 SQVTM and CDR2 ANQGSEA come from the germline V gene. The V gene lost 7 bases and the J gene lost 4 bases, with 13 bases spanning the gap. The CDR3 region has the DNA TGCAGCGGTGGCCCCGGGACCTATGGCTACACCTTC. Its translation: CSGGPGTYGYTF.

The V gene is TRBV4-1, the J gene TRBJ2-7; 9 bases line up with TRBD2. The CDR3 sequence is 18 residues long. Germline loops: CDR1 MGHRA, CDR2 YSYEKL. The V and J ends lost 2 bases and 0 bases, in that order; junction bases with no gene match: 11. CDR3 region: CASSQPRGLAGSSYEQYF. CDR3 DNA: TGCGCCAGCAGCCAACCAAGGGGTCTAGCGGGGTCCTCCTACGAGCAGTACTTC.

This chain connects TRBV4-1 to TRBJ2-3; TRBD1 might be the D (5 bases). There are 15 residues in the CDR3. Trimming cost V 2 bases and J 4 bases, with 13 bases left between them. The germline gives CDR1 MGHRA, CDR2 YSYEKL. The CDR3 loop is CASSQMWQGPDTQYF. The CDR3 bases are TGCGCCAGCAGCCAAATGTGGCAGGGCCCAGATACGCAGTATTTT.

The CDR3, as DNA: TGCGCCAGCAGCCAATCTTCGGATCCGGGTGTCTCTGAAGCTTTCTTT. It encodes CASSQSSDPGVSEAFF. The chain joins TRBV4-1 to TRBJ1-1; D call uncertain. The germline gives CDR1 MGHRA, CDR2 YSYEKL. Between the trimmed V and J ends, which lost 2 bases and 6 bases, there was a span of 19 bases. The CDR3 contains 16 residues.

A note on this clone: Other nucleotide sequences from this sample produce the same CDR3. The V call is TRBV7-3, the J call TRBJ2-5, with D possibly TRBD2 on 5 matching bases. In germline, CDR1 is SGHTA, CDR2 FQGTGA. The V end lost 1 base, the J end lost 5 bases, and 8 bases lay between the germline ends. CDR3 length: 13 amino acids. The CDR3 protein is CASSLISGETQYF. The CDR3 DNA reads as TGTGCCAGCAGCTTAATCTCGGGGGAGACCCAGTACTTC. The full variable domain, its missing parts supplied by reference TRBV7-3 and TRBJ2-5, is GAGVSQTPSNKVTEKGKYVELRCDPISGHTALYWYRQSLGQGPEFLIYFQGTGAADDSGLPNDRFFAVRPEGSVSTLKIQRTERGDSAVYLCASSLISGETQYFGPGTRLLVL.

The V and J genes are TRBV5-1 and TRBJ2-3, with 12 bases that match TRBD2. V trimming: 5 bases; J trimming: 2 bases; junction bases outside the gene matches: 6. The germline V gene encodes CDR1 SGHRS and CDR2 YFSETQ. This CDR3 region has 16 residues. CDR3 protein: CASRPTSGRYTDTQYF. As DNA, the CDR3 is TGCGCCAGCAGGCCCACTAGCGGGAGGTACACAGATACGCAGTATTTT.

V is TRBV27 and J is TRBJ2-5, with TRBD2 matching 9 bases. The CDR3 sequence is 14 residues long. Germline V gene sequence: CDR1 MNHEY, CDR2 SMNVEV (reference sequence). V shed 4 bases and J 5 bases; nucleotides not matched to a gene: 5. CDR3 DNA sequence: TGTGCCAGCAGTTCCGGACTAGCGAGGGAGACCCAGTACTTC. This gives the protein CASSSGLARETQYF.

V gene TRBV6-6 combines with J gene TRBJ1-3, with 8 bases that match TRBD1. J was trimmed by 2 bases and V by 2 bases; bases with no gene match: 2. The V gene's germline CDR1 is MNHNY and CDR2 SVGAGI (reference sequence). The CDR3 is 15 amino acids. This chain's CDR3 is CASSYRTGTGNTIYF. CDR3 in DNA: TGTGCCAGCAGTTACCGGACAGGGACTGGAAACACCATATATTTT.

This chain connects TRBV29-1 to TRBJ2-1, with TRBD1 matching over 8 bases. V trimming: 2 bases; J trimming: 6 bases; junction bases outside the gene matches: 9. CDR3 length: 15 amino acids. CDR1 and CDR2 from the germline V gene are SQVTM and ANQGSEA. This CDR3 reads CSVETAGGLSNEQFF. In DNA form, the CDR3 reads TGCAGCGTTGAAACCGCAGGGGGCCTCTCCAATGAGCAGTTCTTC.

This chain uses TRBV5-4 with TRBJ2-5, with 9 bases matching TRBD1. V was clipped by 4 bases and J by 6 bases; unmatched bases: 16. This CDR3 has 17 amino acids. From germline, CDR1 is SGHNT and CDR2 YYREEE (reference sequence). CDR3 coding DNA: TGTGCCAGCAGCAGTACGGGACAGGGTACGATATTGAAGACCCAGTACTTC. Translation gives CASSSTGQGTILKTQYF.

The sample holds many counts of this clone. The chain carries TRBV28 and TRBJ2-1, with 13 bases fitting TRBD2. V lost 5 bases and J lost 8; bases outside the gene matches: 9. The CDR3 contains 16 residues. CDR1 and CDR2 (germline): MDHEN, SYDVKM. CDR3 DNA sequence: TGTGCCAGCAGTACATTCACTAGCGGGAGGGCCTATGAGCAGTTCTTC. This gives the protein CASSTFTSGRAYEQFF.

This clone was observed a handful of times. This chain connects TRBV7-3 to TRBJ2-3; D is possibly TRBD1 (5 bases). The germline CDR1 and CDR2 sequences are SGHTA and FQGTGA. V lost 6 bases, J lost 0 bases, and 10 bases lay in between. The CDR3 covers 14 residues. The CDR3 DNA reads TGTGCCAGCAGTATAGGGGCAAGCACAGATACGCAGTATTTT. Its protein is CASSIGASTDTQYF.

V is TRBV6-6 and J is TRBJ1-5; 8 bases match TRBD1. V trimming: 6 bases; J trimming: 9 bases; junction bases outside the gene matches: 10. CDR1 and CDR2 from the germline V gene are MNHNY and SVGAGI (reference sequence). CDR3 length equals 14 residues. CDR3 DNA sequence: TGTGCCAGCAGCCAGGGGGCCAGTGTAACGCCCCAGCATTTT. Protein: CASSQGASVTPQHF.

The chain has TRBV29-1 and TRBJ2-2; 10 bases are shared with TRBD1. Unmatched junction bases numbered 24, after V lost 6 bases and J lost 8 bases. The CDR3 runs 19 residues. Germline assignment: CDR1 SQVTM and CDR2 ANQGSEA. In nucleotides, the CDR3 is TGCAGCGTCCCCCGGGGGACAGGGGAAGGGTTAGGGCTTAGGGGGGAGCTGTTTTTT. It is translated as CSVPRGTGEGLGLRGELFF.

This clone was counted once. J is TRBJ2-7 and V is TRBV2, with D hard to call. Trimming took 2 bases from V and 2 from J, leaving 7 bases between them. The CDR3 runs 13 residues. Per germline, CDR1 SNHLY and CDR2 FYNNEI. In DNA form, the CDR3 reads TGTGCCAGCAGTGAAACGGCTACCTACGAGCAGTACTTC. Translation gives CASSETATYEQYF.

This sequence joins TRBV30 and TRBJ2-3, with 10 bases identical to TRBD1. The junction had 9 bases not matched to a gene; V was cut back by 5 bases and J by 4 bases. Germline lookup yields CDR1 GTSNPN and CDR2 SVGIG (reference sequence). This CDR3 has 15 residues. CDR3 nucleotides: TGTGCCTGGGGGAGGACAGGGGGTGCCTCAGATACGCAGTATTTT. This gives the protein CAWGRTGGASDTQYF.